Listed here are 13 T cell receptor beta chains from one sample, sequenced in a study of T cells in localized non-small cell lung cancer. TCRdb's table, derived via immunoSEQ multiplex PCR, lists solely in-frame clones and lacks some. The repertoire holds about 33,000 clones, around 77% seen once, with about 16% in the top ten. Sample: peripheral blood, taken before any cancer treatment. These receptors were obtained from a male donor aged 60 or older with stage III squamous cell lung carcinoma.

The CDR3 nucleotides read TGTGCCAGCAGTTCCCCCACGGGGAATAGGGAGCAGTACTTC. Its translation is CASSSPTGNREQYF. The chain couples TRBV27 to TRBJ2-7, with D perhaps TRBD2 (5 bases). The V end was cut by 4 bases, the J end by 7 bases, with 17 bases between. The CDR3 is 14 residues long. Looked up from germline, CDR1 is MNHEY and CDR2 is SMNVEV (reference sequence).

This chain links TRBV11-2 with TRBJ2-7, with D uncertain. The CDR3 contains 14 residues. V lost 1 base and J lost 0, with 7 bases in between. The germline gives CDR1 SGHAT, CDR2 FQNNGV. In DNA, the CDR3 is TGTGCCAGCAGCTTAGCTCAGCTCTCCTACGAGCAGTACTTC. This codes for CASSLAQLSYEQYF.

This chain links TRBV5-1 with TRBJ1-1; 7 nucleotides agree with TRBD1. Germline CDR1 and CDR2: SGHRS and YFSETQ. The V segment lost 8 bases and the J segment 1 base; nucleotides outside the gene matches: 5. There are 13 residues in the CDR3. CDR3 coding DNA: TGCGCCAGTGCGGAGGGGGCGAACACTGAAGCTTTCTTT. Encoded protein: CASAEGANTEAFF.

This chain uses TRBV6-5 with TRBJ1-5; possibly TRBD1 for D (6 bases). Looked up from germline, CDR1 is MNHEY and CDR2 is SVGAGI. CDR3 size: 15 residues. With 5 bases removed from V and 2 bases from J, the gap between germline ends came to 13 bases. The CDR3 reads CASSKQGWGNQPQHF. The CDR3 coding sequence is TGTGCCAGCAGTAAACAGGGATGGGGCAATCAGCCCCAGCATTTT.

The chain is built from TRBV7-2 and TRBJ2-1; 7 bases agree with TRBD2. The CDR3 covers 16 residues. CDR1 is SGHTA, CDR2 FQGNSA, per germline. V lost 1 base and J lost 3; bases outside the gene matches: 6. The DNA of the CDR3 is TGTGCCAGCAGCTTAGGCTCGGGACTATTCTACAATGAGCAGTTCTTC. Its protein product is CASSLGSGLFYNEQFF.

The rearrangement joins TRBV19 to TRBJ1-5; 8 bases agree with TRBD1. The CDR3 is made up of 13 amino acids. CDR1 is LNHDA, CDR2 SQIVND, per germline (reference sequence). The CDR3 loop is CGSRGQTGQPQHF. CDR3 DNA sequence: TGTGGTTCCAGGGGGCAAACAGGACAGCCCCAGCATTTT.

The CDR3 DNA reads as TGCGCCAGCAGCCAAGAATACAATGTTTACGAGCAGTACTTC. This translates into CASSQEYNVYEQYF. V and J are TRBV4-3 and TRBJ2-7, with unresolved D. The CDR3 has 14 residues. Between the trimmed V and J ends, which lost 0 bases and 4 bases, there was a span of 10 bases. From germline, CDR1 is LGHNA and CDR2 YSLEER.

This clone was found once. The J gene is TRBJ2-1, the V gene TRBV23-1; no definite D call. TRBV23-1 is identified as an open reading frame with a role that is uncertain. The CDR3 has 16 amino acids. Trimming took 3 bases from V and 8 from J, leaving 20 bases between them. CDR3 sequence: CASSHPLTPRADEQFF. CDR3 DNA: TGCGCCAGCAGTCATCCGCTCACACCCCGAGCTGATGAGCAGTTCTTC.

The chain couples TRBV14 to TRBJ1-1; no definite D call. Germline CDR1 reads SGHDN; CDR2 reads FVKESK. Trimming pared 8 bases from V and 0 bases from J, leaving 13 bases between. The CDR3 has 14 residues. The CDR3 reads CASALLSMNTEAFF. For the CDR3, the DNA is TGTGCCAGCGCCCTACTTTCTATGAACACTGAAGCTTTCTTT.

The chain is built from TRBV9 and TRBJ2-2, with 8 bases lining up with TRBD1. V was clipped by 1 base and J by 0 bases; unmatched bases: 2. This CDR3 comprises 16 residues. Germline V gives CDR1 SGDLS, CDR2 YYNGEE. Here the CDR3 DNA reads TGTGCCAGCAGCGTACTACAGGGGGCGAACACCGGGGAGCTGTTTTTT. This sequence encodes CASSVLQGANTGELFF.

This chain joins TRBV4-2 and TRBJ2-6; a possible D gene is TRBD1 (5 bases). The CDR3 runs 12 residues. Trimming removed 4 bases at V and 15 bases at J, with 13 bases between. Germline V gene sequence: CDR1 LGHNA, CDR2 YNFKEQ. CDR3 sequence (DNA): TGTGCCAGCAGCCCCTTTCCAGGGCCCCTGACTTTC. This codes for CASSPFPGPLTF.

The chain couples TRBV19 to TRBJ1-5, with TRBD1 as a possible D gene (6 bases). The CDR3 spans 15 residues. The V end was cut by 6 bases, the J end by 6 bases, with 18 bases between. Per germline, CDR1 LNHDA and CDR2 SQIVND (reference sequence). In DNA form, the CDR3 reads TGTGCCAGTAGCGTCCTACAGGGAATTGGTCAGCCCCAGCATTTT. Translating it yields CASSVLQGIGQPQHF.

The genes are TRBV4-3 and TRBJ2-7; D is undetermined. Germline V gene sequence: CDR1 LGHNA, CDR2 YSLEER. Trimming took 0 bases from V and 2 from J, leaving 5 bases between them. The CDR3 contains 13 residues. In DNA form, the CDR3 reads TGCGCCAGCAGCCAAGACCGTACCTACGAGCAGTACTTC. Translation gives CASSQDRTYEQYF.